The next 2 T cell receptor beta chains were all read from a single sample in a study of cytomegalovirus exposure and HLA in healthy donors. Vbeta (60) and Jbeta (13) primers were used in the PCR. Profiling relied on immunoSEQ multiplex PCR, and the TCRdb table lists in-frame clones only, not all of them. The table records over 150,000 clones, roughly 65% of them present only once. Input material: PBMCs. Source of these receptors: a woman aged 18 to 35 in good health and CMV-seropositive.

CDR3 nucleotides: TGCGCCAGCATAAGCGGGATGCAAGAGACCCAGTACTTC. Translated, it gives CASISGMQETQYF. This rearrangement joins TRBV10-2 to TRBJ2-5, with 7 bases that match TRBD2. The CDR3 length is 13 residues. The germline V gene encodes CDR1 WSHSY and CDR2 SAAADI. Unmatched junction bases numbered 4, after V lost 7 bases and J lost 2 bases.

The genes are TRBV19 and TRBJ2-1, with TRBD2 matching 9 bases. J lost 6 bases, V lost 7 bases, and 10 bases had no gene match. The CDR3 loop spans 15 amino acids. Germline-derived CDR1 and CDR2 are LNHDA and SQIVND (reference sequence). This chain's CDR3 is CASKGIEREANEQFF. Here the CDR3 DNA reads TGTGCCAGTAAGGGGATCGAGCGGGAGGCCAATGAGCAGTTCTTC.